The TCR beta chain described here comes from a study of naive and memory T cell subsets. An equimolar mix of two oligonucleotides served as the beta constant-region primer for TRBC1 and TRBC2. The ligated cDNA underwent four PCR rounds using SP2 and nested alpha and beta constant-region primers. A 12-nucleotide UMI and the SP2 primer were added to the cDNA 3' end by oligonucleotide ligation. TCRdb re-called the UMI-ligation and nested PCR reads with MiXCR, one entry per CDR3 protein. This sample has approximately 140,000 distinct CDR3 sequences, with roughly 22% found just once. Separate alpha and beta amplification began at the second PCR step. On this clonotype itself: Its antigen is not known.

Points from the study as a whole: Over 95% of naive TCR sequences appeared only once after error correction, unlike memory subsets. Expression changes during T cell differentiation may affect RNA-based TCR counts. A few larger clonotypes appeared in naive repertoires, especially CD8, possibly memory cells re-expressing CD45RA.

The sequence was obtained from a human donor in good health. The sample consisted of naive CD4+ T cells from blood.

The CDR3 loop reads CASSSEGTGIRAGELFF. The CDR3 DNA reads TGTGCCAGCAGCTCAGAAGGGACAGGGATACGGGCCGGGGAGCTGTTTTTT. This rearrangement joins TRBV7-8 to TRBJ2-2, with 9 bases aligning to TRBD1. This CDR3 has 17 amino acids. V trimming: 4 bases; J trimming: 6 bases; junction bases outside the gene matches: 12. Germline loops: CDR1 SGHVS, CDR2 FQNEAQ.